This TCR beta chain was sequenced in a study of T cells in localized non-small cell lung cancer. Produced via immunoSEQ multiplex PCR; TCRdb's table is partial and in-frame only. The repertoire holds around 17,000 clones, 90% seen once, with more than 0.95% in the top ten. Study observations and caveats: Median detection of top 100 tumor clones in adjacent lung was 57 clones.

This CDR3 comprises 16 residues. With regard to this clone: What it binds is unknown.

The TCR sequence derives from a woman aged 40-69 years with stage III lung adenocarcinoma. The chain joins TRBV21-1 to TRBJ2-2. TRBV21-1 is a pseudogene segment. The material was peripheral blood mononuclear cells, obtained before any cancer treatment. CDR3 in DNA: TGTGCCAGCAGCAAACCGGCCGAGTTAAACACCGGGGAGCTGTTTTTT. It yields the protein CASSKPAELNTGELFF.